These 6 T cell receptor beta chains share one sample of origin, sequenced in a study of cytomegalovirus exposure and HLA in healthy donors. PCR used 60 Vbeta primers and 13 Jbeta primers. Measured with immunoSEQ multiplex PCR; TCRdb has only the in-frame clones, and not every one. The data hold 180,000 or so clones, with 80% observed a single time. The sample was PBMCs. These receptors were obtained from a young woman in good health and CMV-seronegative.

This chain uses TRBV4-1 with TRBJ1-5; D might be TRBD1 (6 bases). This CDR3 has 18 residues. CDR1 and CDR2 (germline): MGHRA, YSYEKL. V shed 4 bases and J shed 0 bases, with 19 bases lying between them. CDR3 nucleotide sequence: TGCGCCAGCAGCCGAGGGAGCGAGAGGGGACATAGCAATCAGCCCCAGCATTTT. As protein: CASSRGSERGHSNQPQHF.

The V call is TRBV2, the J call TRBJ2-7; 11 bases agree with TRBD1. Looked up from germline, CDR1 is SNHLY and CDR2 is FYNNEI. CDR3 length equals 14 residues. Trimming took 6 bases from V and 7 from J; bases not matched to a gene: 8. CDR3 sequence: CASRADRGREEQYF. Here the CDR3 DNA reads TGTGCCAGCAGAGCGGACAGGGGGCGGGAGGAGCAGTACTTC. Combining the CDR3 with reference TRBV2 and TRBJ2-7 gives the whole variable domain EPEVTQTPSHQVTQMGQEVILRCVPISNHLYFYWYRQILGQKVEFLVSFYNNEISEKSEIFDDQFSVERPDGSNFTLKIRSTKLEDSAMYFCASRADRGREEQYFGPGTRLTVT.

The chain couples TRBV10-3 to TRBJ2-5, with 14 bases that match TRBD2. The length of the CDR3 is 17 residues. Germline V lookup: CDR1 ENHRY, CDR2 SYGVKD. The J segment lost 4 bases and the V segment lost 5 bases, leaving 9 bases of the junction unmatched. CDR3 sequence: CAISPTSGGAQGETQYF. The CDR3 DNA is TGTGCCATCAGTCCGACTAGCGGGGGGGCTCAAGGAGAGACCCAGTACTTC.

This clone was observed a handful of times. This chain uses TRBV5-4 with TRBJ2-3, with unresolved D. The CDR3 is 13 residues long. Germline V gene data show CDR1 as SGHNT and CDR2 as YYREEE (reference sequence). V was pared by 4 bases and J by 1 base, with 7 bases between. The CDR3 DNA sequence: TGTGCCAGCAGCGCCCCGGGCACAGATACGCAGTATTTT. Translating gives CASSAPGTDTQYF.

This clone was counted only a few times. The chain employs TRBV6-1 and TRBJ1-6; TRBD1 matches 7 bases. The V gene's germline CDR1 is MNHNS and CDR2 SASEGT. The CDR3 is 15 residues long. The V segment lost 1 base and the J segment 5 bases; nucleotides outside the gene matches: 2. The CDR3 bases are TGTGCCAGCAGTGAAGGACAGGGAGATAATTCACCCCTCCACTTT. Protein sequence: CASSEGQGDNSPLHF.

V and J are TRBV2 and TRBJ1-1; the D is unclear. Germline V lookup: CDR1 SNHLY, CDR2 FYNNEI. The CDR3 consists of 14 residues. With 8 bases removed from V and 1 base from J, the gap between germline ends came to 14 bases. The CDR3 loop reads CASASGSRNTEAFF. The DNA for the CDR3 is TGTGCCAGCGCTTCCGGGAGCAGGAACACTGAAGCTTTCTTT.